This T cell receptor (beta chain) was sequenced in a study of cytomegalovirus exposure and HLA in healthy donors. Germline assignment: CDR1 SGHRS and CDR2 YFSETQ. This CDR3 region has 14 residues. Trimming removed 0 bases from V and 1 base from J, with 5 bases in between. 60 Vbeta and 13 Jbeta primers were used in PCR. As handled by the study authors: Later analysis identified approximately 88 million unique TCR beta chains, 9 million to 12 million shared. The protocol was immunoSEQ multiplex PCR, while the TCRdb copy is restricted to in-frame clones and leaves out a portion. V and J calls and clone size are as listed in that table; D and trimming were resolved from the DNA. This sample has approximately 130,000 clones, with about 87% found just once.

The chain has TRBV5-1 and TRBJ1-3; no firm D call. The sequence derives from a woman aged 30 to 39 in good health and CMV-seronegative. The sequenced sample consisted of PBMCs. Here the CDR3 DNA reads TGCGCCAGCAGCTTGGTCGGTTCTGGAAACACCATATATTTT. This gives the protein CASSLVGSGNTIYF.